This T cell receptor (beta chain) was found in a study of T cell responses to AZD1222 COVID-19 vaccine. Study results and limitations: Spike-specific TCR depth and breadth grew after two AZD1222 doses. After the peak T cell response, and only then, were repertoires sampled. Donors, mostly white British, included more females; clonal diversity was possibly underestimated.

As regards this clone: The antigen remains undetermined.

CDR1 is SGDLS, CDR2 YYNGEE, per germline. The J segment lost 8 bases and the V segment lost 4 bases, leaving 10 bases of the junction unmatched. The length of the CDR3 is 15 residues. Data came from immunoSEQ multiplex PCR; TCRdb stores just in-frame clones and leaves some out. This repertoire shows 100,000 to 140,000 clones, about nine tenths found once; its top ten account for roughly 8.9%. The genes are TRBV9 and TRBJ1-4, with 8 bases matching TRBD1. The sample consisted of peripheral blood, taken 28 days after the second AZD1222 dose. The clonotype was recovered from an adult who received the AZD1222 COVID-19 vaccine. The CDR3 bases are TGTGCCAGCAGCATAGGGGACAGGTTACCCGAAAAACTGTTTTTT. Amino acid sequence: CASSIGDRLPEKLFF.